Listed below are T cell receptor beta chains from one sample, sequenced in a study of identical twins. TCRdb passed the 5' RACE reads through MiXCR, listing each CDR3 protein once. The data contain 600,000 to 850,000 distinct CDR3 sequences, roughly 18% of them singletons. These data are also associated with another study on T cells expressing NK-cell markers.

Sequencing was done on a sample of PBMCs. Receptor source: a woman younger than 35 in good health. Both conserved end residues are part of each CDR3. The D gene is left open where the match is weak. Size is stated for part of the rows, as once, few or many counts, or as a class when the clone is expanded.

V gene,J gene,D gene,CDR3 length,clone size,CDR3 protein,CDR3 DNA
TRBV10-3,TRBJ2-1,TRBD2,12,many,CATERERGEQFF,TGTGCCACCGAGCGGGAGCGGGGTGAGCAGTTCTTC
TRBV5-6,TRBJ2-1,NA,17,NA,CASSPRTGTPLDNEQFF,TGTGCCAGCAGCCCCAGAACCGGGACCCCCCTGGACAATGAGCAGTTCTTC
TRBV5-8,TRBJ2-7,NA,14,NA,CASSSRAGTHEQYF,TGTGCCAGCAGCTCCCGGGCGGGGACCCACGAGCAGTACTTC
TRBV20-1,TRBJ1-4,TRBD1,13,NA,CSVTGGTNEKLFF,TGCAGTGTTACAGGGGGGACTAATGAAAAACTGTTTTTT
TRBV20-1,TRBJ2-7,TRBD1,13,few,CSASIAGGDVGYF,TGCAGTGCTAGCATCGCAGGGGGCGATGTAGGGTACTTC
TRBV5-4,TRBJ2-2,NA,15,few,CASSWDTRNTGELFF,TGTGCCAGCAGCTGGGACACGCGGAACACCGGGGAGCTGTTTTTT
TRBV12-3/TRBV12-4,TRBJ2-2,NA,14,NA,CASRRLPNTGELFF,TGTGCCAGCAGGAGACTGCCGAACACCGGGGAGCTGTTTTTT
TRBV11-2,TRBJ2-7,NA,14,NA,CASSIGPTVVEQYF,TGTGCCAGCAGCATCGGACCCACAGTTGTCGAGCAGTACTTC
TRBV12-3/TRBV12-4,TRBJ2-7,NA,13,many,CASSSGATYEQYF,TGTGCCAGCAGTTCCGGGGCCACCTACGAGCAGTACTTC
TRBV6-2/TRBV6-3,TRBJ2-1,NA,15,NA,CASNIRGGVGIEQFF,TGTGCCAGTAACATACGCGGGGGCGTGGGGATTGAGCAGTTCTTC
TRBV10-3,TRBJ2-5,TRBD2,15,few,CAISGGLAGGETQYF,TGTGCCATCAGTGGGGGACTAGCGGGAGGTGAGACCCAGTACTTC
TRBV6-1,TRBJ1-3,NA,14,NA,CASTATDSGNTIYF,TGTGCCAGCACCGCGACAGACTCTGGAAACACCATATATTTT
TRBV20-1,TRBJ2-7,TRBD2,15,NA,CSARPGLAGVYEQYF,TGCAGTGCTAGACCGGGACTAGCGGGAGTTTACGAGCAGTACTTC
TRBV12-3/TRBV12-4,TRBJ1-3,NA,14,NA,CASSFGLAGDTIYF,TGTGCCAGCAGTTTTGGTTTAGCCGGAGACACCATATATTTT